Following are 8 T cell receptor beta chains from one sample sequenced in a study of CD8 T cells in ankylosing spondylitis. Findings and caveats of the study: Made up of fewer than ten highly homologous variants, a TCR beta motif appeared characteristic of ankylosing spondylitis blood.

Their cognate antigens are unknown. TCRdb re-called the 5' RACE reads with MiXCR, one entry per CDR3 protein. The sample consists of approximately 550,000 distinct CDR3 sequences, roughly 13% of them appearing once. The sequencing input was blood, either unsorted or a sorted T cell fraction (not recorded which). These receptors originate from a male donor with ankylosing spondylitis.

This chain links TRBV5-6 with TRBJ2-7; tentative D call: TRBD1 (5 bases). The V and J ends lost 0 bases and 1 base respectively, with 8 bases between them. The CDR3 is 14 amino acids. CDR1 is SGHDT, CDR2 YYEEEE, per germline. CDR3 sequence (DNA): TGTGCCAGCAGCTTGGCCGACAGTTCCTACGAGCAGTACGTC. Amino acids: CASSLADSSYEQYV.

This clonotype appeared many times. The chain has TRBV5-1 and TRBJ1-3; weak D call: TRBD1 (5 bases). CDR1 and CDR2 from the germline V gene are SGHRS and YFSETQ. Trimming left V 3 bases short and J 4 bases short, with 11 bases between. This CDR3 is 14 amino acids long. CDR3 residues: CASSSEGTGNTIYF. DNA for the CDR3: TGCGCCAGCAGCTCCGAGGGGACCGGAAACACCATATATTTT.

This clonotype has only a few counts. V and J are TRBV30 and TRBJ1-6; 9 nucleotides align to TRBD1. The CDR3 has 18 residues. Trimming removed 5 bases from V and 8 bases from J; junction bases left unmatched: 19. Looked up from germline, CDR1 is GTSNPN and CDR2 is SVGIG (reference sequence). The CDR3 region is CAWVDGTGNPSPHSPLHF. The CDR3 coding sequence is TGTGCCTGGGTCGACGGGACAGGGAACCCAAGTCCGCATTCACCCCTCCACTTT.

V and J are TRBV10-2 and TRBJ1-5, with 10 nucleotides matching TRBD1. The CDR3 covers 14 residues. CDR1 WSHSY and CDR2 SAAADI come from the germline V gene. J was trimmed by 5 bases and V by 8 bases; bases with no gene match: 6. CDR3 nucleotides: TGCGCCAGCTCTCGGGGACAGGGGCATCAGCCCCAGCATTTT. Amino acid sequence: CASSRGQGHQPQHF.

In its sample, this clonotype was seen a few times. The chain joins TRBV6-1 to TRBJ1-1; D not resolved. Germline CDR1 and CDR2: MNHNS and SASEGT. The ends were cut back, 4 bases at V and 1 base at J, with 7 bases in the middle. This CDR3 is built from 13 residues. The CDR3 sequence is CASSGQPNTEAFF. DNA for the CDR3: TGTGCCAGCAGTGGACAACCGAACACTGAAGCTTTCTTT.

The gene calls are TRBV6-5 and TRBJ1-3; D unresolved. The CDR3 has 18 residues. Trimming took 2 bases from V and 0 from J, leaving 17 bases between them. Germline assignment: CDR1 MNHEY and CDR2 SVGAGI. The CDR3 nucleotides read TGTGCCAGCAGTTACCAAAATAGGCCGGTTTACTCTGGAAACACCATATATTTT. It specifies CASSYQNRPVYSGNTIYF.

This clonotype has only a few counts. The chain is built from TRBV27 and TRBJ1-2; 11 bases agree with TRBD1. The CDR3 is made up of 14 amino acids. Germline-derived CDR1 and CDR2 are MNHEY and SMNVEV (reference sequence). J gave up 4 bases and V 6 bases, and 4 bases lay outside the gene matches. This chain's CDR3 is CASRRDRGAYGYTF. As DNA, the CDR3 is TGTGCCAGCAGGCGGGACAGGGGGGCCTATGGCTACACCTTC.

This clonotype was seen more than once but under ten times. V gene TRBV5-1 combines with J gene TRBJ1-2, with a weak D call TRBD1 (5 bases). The CDR3 consists of 14 residues. Germline V CDR1 and CDR2: SGHRS, YFSETQ. Trimming cost V 5 bases and J 1 base, with 12 bases left between them. CDR3 amino acids: CASRALDSNYGYTF. CDR3 sequence (DNA): TGCGCCAGCAGAGCCCTAGACAGTAACTATGGCTACACCTTC.